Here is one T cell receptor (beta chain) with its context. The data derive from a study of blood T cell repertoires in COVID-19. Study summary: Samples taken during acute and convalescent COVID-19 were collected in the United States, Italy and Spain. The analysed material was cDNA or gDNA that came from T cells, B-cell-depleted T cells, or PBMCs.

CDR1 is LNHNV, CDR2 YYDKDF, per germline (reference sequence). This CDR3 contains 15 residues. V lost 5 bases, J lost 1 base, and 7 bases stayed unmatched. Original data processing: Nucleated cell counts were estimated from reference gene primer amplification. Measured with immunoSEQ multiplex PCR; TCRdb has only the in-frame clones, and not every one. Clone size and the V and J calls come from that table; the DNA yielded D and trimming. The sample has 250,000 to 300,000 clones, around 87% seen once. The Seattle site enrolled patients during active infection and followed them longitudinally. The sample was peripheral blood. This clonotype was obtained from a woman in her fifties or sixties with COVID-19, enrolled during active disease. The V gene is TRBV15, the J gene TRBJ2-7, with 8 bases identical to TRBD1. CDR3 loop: CATSDKDRESYEQYF. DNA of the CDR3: TGTGCCACCAGCGATAAGGACAGGGAATCCTACGAGCAGTACTTC. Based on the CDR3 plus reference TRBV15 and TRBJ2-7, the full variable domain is DAMVIQNPRYQVTQFGKPVTLSCSQTLNHNVMYWYQQKSSQAPKLLFHYYDKDFNNEADTPDNFQSRRPNTSFCFLDIRSPGLGDTAMYLCATSDKDRESYEQYFGPGTRLTVT.